Shown below are 31 T cell receptor beta chains from a single sample sequenced in a study of cytomegalovirus exposure and HLA in healthy donors. Primers included in the PCR were 60 Vbeta and 13 Jbeta primers. The data were produced by immunoSEQ multiplex PCR, yet TCRdb's version contains in-frame clones alone and is incomplete. The sample contains about 190,000 clones, around three quarters of which appear only once. Sequencing input: PBMCs. These receptors were taken from a woman between 18 and 29 years old in good health and CMV-seronegative.

CDR3 in DNA: TGCGCCAGCAGCTCGCCTGGGAGCTACGAGCAGTACTTC. This sequence encodes CASSSPGSYEQYF. The gene calls are TRBV5-1 and TRBJ2-7; D might be TRBD2 (5 bases). Deletions cut 3 bases from V and 3 bases from J, with 10 bases between. The CDR3 is made up of 13 amino acids. Germline lookup yields CDR1 SGHRS and CDR2 YFSETQ.

This chain links TRBV19 with TRBJ1-2; 8 nucleotides match TRBD1. This CDR3 is 16 amino acids long. Trimming took 7 bases from V and 6 from J; bases not matched to a gene: 16. In germline, CDR1 is LNHDA, CDR2 SQIVND (reference sequence). CDR3 loop: CASNTPRTGTGDGYTF. The CDR3, as DNA: TGTGCCAGTAACACTCCGAGGACAGGGACCGGCGATGGCTACACCTTC.

The chain links TRBV11-1 to TRBJ2-3; 10 nucleotides agree with TRBD2. CDR1 SGHAT and CDR2 FQDESV come from the germline V gene (reference sequence). The CDR3 length is 16 residues. J lost 1 base, V lost 4 bases, and 5 bases had no gene match. The CDR3 region has the DNA TGTGCCAGCAGCTCTCAAGGACTAGCGGGCACAGATACGCAGTATTTT. Translation: CASSSQGLAGTDTQYF.

The chain couples TRBV7-9 to TRBJ1-1; no reliable D call. V dropped 2 bases and J dropped 6 bases, with 7 bases sitting between them. This CDR3 region has 12 residues. The germline V gene encodes CDR1 SEHNR and CDR2 FQNEAQ (reference sequence). The CDR3 loop is CASSLQEAEAFF. CDR3 DNA sequence: TGTGCCAGCAGCTTACAGGAAGCTGAAGCTTTCTTT.

This clone was observed once. The rearrangement uses TRBV27 and TRBJ2-7, with D unclear. CDR1 is MNHEY, CDR2 SMNVEV, per germline (reference sequence). V lost 4 bases and J lost 2, with 9 bases in between. The CDR3 length is 13 residues. The CDR3: CASSSGDTYEQYF. The CDR3 DNA follows: TGTGCCAGCAGTTCCGGAGATACCTACGAGCAGTACTTC.

CDR3 protein: CAISALGQNQETQYF. The CDR3 DNA reads TGTGCCATCAGTGCCCTGGGACAGAACCAAGAGACCCAGTACTTC. The chain joins TRBV10-3 to TRBJ2-5; 7 bases fit TRBD1. CDR1 and CDR2 (germline): ENHRY, SYGVKD. CDR3 size: 15 residues. V was clipped by 4 bases and J by 0 bases; unmatched bases: 5.

The sample holds a few counts of this clone. J is TRBJ2-5 and V is TRBV28, with TRBD2 matching over 7 bases. Germline CDR1 is MDHEN and CDR2 is SYDVKM. The J segment lost 4 bases and the V segment lost 6 bases, leaving 2 bases of the junction unmatched. The length of the CDR3 is 12 residues. The CDR3 DNA reads TGTGCCAGCAGGTTAGCGGGAGAGACCCAGTACTTC. Amino acid sequence: CASRLAGETQYF.

J is TRBJ2-7 and V is TRBV28, with D possibly being TRBD2 (6 bases). The CDR3 has 14 amino acids. Per the germline V gene, CDR1 is MDHEN and CDR2 is SYDVKM. Trimming pared 2 bases from V and 4 bases from J, leaving 12 bases between. Written as DNA, the CDR3 is TGTGCCAGCAGTTTAACTAGCTCAAGTTACGAGCAGTACTTC. Translated, it gives CASSLTSSSYEQYF. Complete variable domain (other parts from reference TRBV28 and TRBJ2-7): DVKVTQSSRYLVKRTGEKVFLECVQDMDHENMFWYRQDPGLGLRLIYFSYDVKMKEKGDIPEGYSVSREKKERFSLILESASTNQTSMYLCASSLTSSSYEQYFGPGTRLTVT.

V is TRBV9 and J is TRBJ1-5; no clear D gene. This CDR3 region has 16 residues. Germline CDR1 is SGDLS and CDR2 is YYNGEE. With 8 bases removed from V and 2 bases from J, the gap between germline ends came to 20 bases. CDR3 nucleotide sequence: TGTGCCAGGGCCTGGCCCTCCGCTACAGGCAATCAGCCCCAGCATTTT. Its translation is CARAWPSATGNQPQHF.

The chain couples TRBV5-5 to TRBJ2-5, with D maybe TRBD1 (6 bases). The CDR3 spans 15 residues. The V end was cut by 4 bases, the J end by 0 bases, with 13 bases between. CDR1 is SGHKS and CDR2 is YYEKEE in the germline V gene (reference sequence). The CDR3 sequence: CASSPGAGDQETQYF. The CDR3 DNA reads TGTGCCAGCAGCCCAGGAGCAGGGGACCAAGAGACCCAGTACTTC.

This chain links TRBV13 with TRBJ2-7, with TRBD1 matching over 8 bases. The CDR3 runs to 17 residues. The V gene end was trimmed by 2 bases and the J gene end by 4 bases; junction bases not matched to a gene: 13. The germline gives CDR1 PRHDT, CDR2 FYEKMQ (reference sequence). CDR3 nucleotide sequence: TGTGCCAGCAGCTTATGGTTGCGTGAGACAGGGGTATACGAGCAGTACTTC. It is translated as CASSLWLRETGVYEQYF.

Only a few counts were recorded for this clone. V and J are TRBV29-1 and TRBJ2-3; 11 nucleotides agree with TRBD2. CDR1 is SQVTM, CDR2 ANQGSEA, per germline. There are 13 residues in the CDR3. The junction had 3 bases not matched to a gene; V was cut back by 6 bases and J by 4 bases. The CDR3 nucleotides read TGCAGCGTGCTAGCGGGGGGCCCAGATACGCAGTATTTT. This encodes CSVLAGGPDTQYF.

J is TRBJ2-2 and V is TRBV7-9; D not certain. The CDR3 runs 15 residues. Per germline, CDR1 SEHNR and CDR2 FQNEAQ (reference sequence). V was clipped by 1 base and J by 2 bases, with 8 bases between them. The CDR3 DNA follows: TGTGCCAGCAGCTTAGGTTCGGTAAACACCGGGGAGCTGTTTTTT. Translated, it gives CASSLGSVNTGELFF.

CDR3: CASSDNFGPYGYTF. In DNA form, the CDR3 reads TGTGCCAGCAGTGACAATTTCGGCCCGTATGGCTACACCTTC. V is TRBV6-6 and J is TRBJ1-2, with D uncertain. CDR1 MNHNY and CDR2 SVGAGI come from the germline V gene (reference sequence). This CDR3 has 14 amino acids. Trimming cost V 5 bases and J 5 bases, with 15 bases left between them.

The gene calls are TRBV10-3 and TRBJ1-2; 8 nucleotides align to TRBD1. Losses at the gene ends were 4 bases for V and 4 bases for J; bases not matched to a gene: 5. Germline values: CDR1 ENHRY, CDR2 SYGVKD. The CDR3 is made up of 14 amino acids. CDR3 residues: CAISGQGSSYGYTF. The CDR3 region has the DNA TGTGCCATCAGTGGACAGGGGTCCTCCTATGGCTACACCTTC.

The chain has TRBV7-2 and TRBJ2-1, with D possibly TRBD1 on 7 matching bases. The CDR3 has 15 residues. Germline lookup yields CDR1 SGHTA and CDR2 FQGNSA. Trimming left V 1 base short and J 7 bases short, with 14 bases between. CDR3 coding DNA: TGTGCCAGCAGCTTAGTAGGGGGCGCGGGGAATGAGCAGTTCTTC. Amino acid sequence: CASSLVGGAGNEQFF.

The chain carries TRBV9 and TRBJ1-4; D is perhaps TRBD1 (5 bases). The CDR3 contains 15 residues. Trimming cost V 0 bases and J 6 bases, with 12 bases left between them. Germline-derived CDR1 and CDR2 are SGDLS and YYNGEE. The CDR3 DNA follows: TGTGCCAGCAGCGTAGTTGGGGGGGTCGATGAAAAACTGTTTTTT. Translating it yields CASSVVGGVDEKLFF.

V and J are TRBV5-4 and TRBJ2-3; perhaps TRBD1 as D (6 bases). This CDR3 has 14 residues. Germline assignment: CDR1 SGHNT and CDR2 YYREEE (reference sequence). Trimming took 4 bases from V and 4 from J, leaving 13 bases between them. CDR3 in amino acids: CASSAGRQADTQYF. Here the CDR3 DNA reads TGTGCCAGCAGCGCAGGACGACAGGCAGATACGCAGTATTTT.

The chain uses TRBV28 and TRBJ2-2, with D tentatively TRBD1 (6 bases). V was pared by 7 bases and J by 6 bases, with 18 bases between. Looked up from germline, CDR1 is MDHEN and CDR2 is SYDVKM. The CDR3 length is 15 residues. This chain's CDR3 is CASISKGVRAGELFF. In nucleotides, the CDR3 is TGTGCCAGCATCTCGAAGGGGGTTAGGGCCGGGGAGCTGTTTTTT.

The CDR3 here is CASSRQGQGQPQHF. In nucleotides, the CDR3 is TGTGCCAGTAGTCGACAGGGGCAGGGTCAGCCCCAGCATTTT. This chain links TRBV19 with TRBJ1-5; 8 bases align to TRBD1. Trimming took 5 bases from V and 6 from J; bases not matched to a gene: 6. The germline V gene encodes CDR1 LNHDA and CDR2 SQIVND (reference sequence). CDR3 length: 14 amino acids.

This clone has just a few counts. The genes are TRBV11-3 and TRBJ2-1; weak D call: TRBD2 (5 bases). CDR1 is SGHNT, CDR2 YENEEA, per germline. The length of the CDR3 is 15 residues. Trimming left V 8 bases short and J 9 bases short, with 23 bases between. CDR3 coding DNA: TGTGCCAGCGCCGGGTCGAGGGCCGTCTCGGGTGAGCAGTTCTTC. It is translated as CASAGSRAVSGEQFF.

V and J are TRBV27 and TRBJ1-2; the D is unclear. CDR1 MNHEY and CDR2 SMNVEV come from the germline V gene (reference sequence). This CDR3 comprises 13 residues. The CDR3 sequence is CATLDGANYGYTF. The CDR3 DNA reads TGTGCGACTCTCGACGGGGCTAACTATGGCTACACCTTC.

The chain uses TRBV5-1 and TRBJ2-1; D possibly corresponds to TRBD1 (6 bases). CDR3 size: 15 residues. V was trimmed by 7 bases and J by 1 base, leaving 15 bases between them. Per germline, CDR1 SGHRS and CDR2 YFSETQ. The CDR3 here is CASRVGGYSYNEQFF. For the CDR3, the DNA is TGCGCCAGCCGTGTTGGGGGCTATTCCTACAATGAGCAGTTCTTC.

The rearrangement uses TRBV2 and TRBJ2-6, with 9 positions matching TRBD1. The V segment lost 1 base and the J segment 3 bases; nucleotides outside the gene matches: 7. CDR3 length: 18 amino acids. Germline V gene data show CDR1 as SNHLY and CDR2 as FYNNEI. The CDR3 region is CASSEERDREVGANVLTF. The CDR3 DNA follows: TGTGCCAGCAGTGAAGAGAGGGACAGGGAGGTTGGGGCCAACGTCCTGACTTTC.

The J gene is TRBJ2-3, the V gene TRBV18; D is possibly TRBD2 (5 bases). V lost 6 bases and J lost 6, with 10 bases in between. In germline, CDR1 is KGHSH, CDR2 LQKENI. The CDR3 loop spans 12 amino acids. The CDR3: CASSLQRDTQYF. In DNA form, the CDR3 reads TGTGCCAGCTCCCTACAGCGGGATACGCAGTATTTT.

The chain combines TRBV5-6 with TRBJ1-1; a possible D gene is TRBD1 (6 bases). Germline CDR1 is SGHDT and CDR2 is YYEEEE. The ends were cut back, 2 bases at V and 5 bases at J, with 16 bases in the middle. This CDR3 is 15 amino acids long. The CDR3 reads CASSLDGGAETEAFF. The DNA for the CDR3 is TGTGCCAGCAGCTTAGACGGGGGGGCAGAGACTGAAGCTTTCTTT.

V gene TRBV6-6 combines with J gene TRBJ1-1, with D unclear. CDR3 length: 15 residues. CDR1 and CDR2 from the germline V gene are MNHNY and SVGAGI (reference sequence). Trimming took off 4 bases at V and 2 bases at J, with 14 bases between the two ends. This CDR3 reads CASSSRGARNTEAFF. CDR3 sequence (DNA): TGTGCCAGCAGTTCCCGGGGAGCCCGAAACACTGAAGCTTTCTTT.

This chain uses TRBV5-1 with TRBJ2-2, with TRBD2 matching 9 bases. Per the germline V gene, CDR1 is SGHRS and CDR2 is YFSETQ. Trimming removed 5 bases from V and 6 bases from J; junction bases left unmatched: 8. The CDR3 is 15 amino acids. CDR3 loop: CASRTIAGESGELFF. CDR3 DNA sequence: TGCGCCAGCAGGACAATAGCGGGAGAATCCGGGGAGCTGTTTTTT.

This sequence joins TRBV7-6 and TRBJ2-3, with TRBD1 identical over 7 bases. After removal of 4 bases from V and 2 bases from J, the junction contained 9 bases not matched to a gene. This CDR3 is built from 16 residues. Germline CDR1 and CDR2: SGHVS and FNYEAQ. The CDR3 DNA is TGTGCCAGCAGCTCTAGAAGGGACAGAAACACAGATACGCAGTATTTT. It specifies CASSSRRDRNTDTQYF.

The chain carries TRBV5-8 and TRBJ1-5, with unresolved D. The CDR3 sequence is 13 residues long. The V end lost 0 bases, the J end lost 7 bases, and 8 bases lay between the germline ends. Germline CDR1 and CDR2: SGHTS and YDEGEE. This CDR3 reads CASSLAGKQPQHF. The CDR3 DNA follows: TGTGCCAGCAGCTTGGCCGGGAAACAGCCCCAGCATTTT.

The gene calls are TRBV27 and TRBJ1-5, with 8 bases fitting TRBD1. J was trimmed by 3 bases and V by 2 bases; bases with no gene match: 9. Per the germline V gene, CDR1 is MNHEY and CDR2 is SMNVEV (reference sequence). There are 17 residues in the CDR3. CDR3 coding DNA: TGTGCCAGCAGTTTAGTAGTGTCAGGGGGCTACAATCAGCCCCAGCATTTT. Translation gives CASSLVVSGGYNQPQHF.